Listed below are T cell receptor beta chains from one sample, sequenced in a study of identical twins. One entry per CDR3 protein, called by TCRdb with MiXCR from the 5' RACE reads. The repertoire includes some 500,000 distinct CDR3 sequences, 11% to 15% of them detected once, and more than 0.5% sits in the top ten. These data were likewise used in another study, on yellow fever vaccine responses in identical twins.

The specimen was CD4+ T cells sorted from blood. The receptors originated from a young woman in good health. CDR3s include the opening cysteine and the closing phenylalanine or tryptophan. The D gene is left open where the match is weak. Expanded clones get a size class; other rows say once, few or many, or leave the size out.

clone size	V gene	J gene	D gene	CDR3 DNA	CDR3 protein
-	TRBV4-2	TRBJ1-2	TRBD1	TGTGCCAGCAGCCAACCGGGCCGGGACAGCTTCTATGGCTACACCTTC	CASSQPGRDSFYGYTF
-	TRBV27	TRBJ1-2	-	TGTGCCAGCAGTTTAACCGTGCCCGCTAACTATGGCTACACCTTC	CASSLTVPANYGYTF
many	TRBV5-6	TRBJ2-2	-	TGTGCCAGCAGCGCACCCGGGGAGCTGTTTTTT	CASSAPGELFF
few	TRBV28	TRBJ2-6	-	TGTGCCGGAGGGCCCAGGGGGTCTGGGGCCAACGTCCTGACTTTC	CAGGPRGSGANVLTF
few	TRBV11-2	TRBJ2-3	-	TGTGCCAGCAGCTTGTCGCGGACCACAGATACGCAGTATTTT	CASSLSRTTDTQYF
-	TRBV20-1	TRBJ1-2	-	TGCAGTGCTAGACCCCCCGGGACGGAGGCTGGCTACACCTTC	CSARPPGTEAGYTF
-	TRBV11-2	TRBJ1-5	TRBD1	TGTGCCAGCAGCCGCAGGGGGCCGGGGCAGCCCCAGCATTTT	CASSRRGPGQPQHF
few	TRBV5-1	TRBJ2-6	TRBD1	TGCGCCAGCAGCTTGGCCTTAGGACAGGGTGCTGGGGCCAACGTCCTGACTTTC	CASSLALGQGAGANVLTF
few	TRBV7-6	TRBJ1-1	-	TGTGCCAGCAGCTTAGCCGCTTTAAAGAACACTGAAGCTTTCTTT	CASSLAALKNTEAFF
-	TRBV6-5	TRBJ1-1	TRBD1	TGTGCCAGCAGTTACTCGATAGGGGCTGGACAGGGTAACACTGAAGCTTTCTTT	CASSYSIGAGQGNTEAFF
many	TRBV5-6	TRBJ2-1	TRBD2	TGTGCCAGCAGCTCCGGACTAGCTGGCAATGAGCAGTTCTTC	CASSSGLAGNEQFF
few	TRBV19	TRBJ2-7	-	TGTGCCAGTAGTATGACGGGAAGCTCCTACGAGCAGTACTTC	CASSMTGSSYEQYF
few	TRBV29-1	TRBJ2-1	TRBD1	TGCAGCGGGAAGGACAGGGCCCCTAGCAATGAGCAGTTCTTC	CSGKDRAPSNEQFF
few	TRBV6-2/TRBV6-3	TRBJ2-1	-	TGTGCCAGCAGCTATCGGACCCCCTGGAGTGAGCAGTTCTTC	CASSYRTPWSEQFF
few	TRBV10-2	TRBJ1-1	TRBD1	TGCGCCAGCAAGGGACAGGGACAAACTGAAGCTTTCTTT	CASKGQGQTEAFF
few	TRBV4-1	TRBJ2-5	-	TGCGCCAGCAGCCAAGGGGGCAGGGTGGAGACCCAGTACTTC	CASSQGGRVETQYF
few	TRBV5-5	TRBJ2-5	-	TGTGCCAGCAGCCTTGCCGTGAGGGGTGGAGAGACCCAGTACTTC	CASSLAVRGGETQYF
-	TRBV9	TRBJ2-3	-	TGTGCCAGCAGCTCCGTCCAGGGCGCAGATACGCAGTATTTT	CASSSVQGADTQYF
-	TRBV10-3	TRBJ2-2	TRBD1	TGTGCCATCAGTTCAACCGGGACAGGGAACACCGGGGAGCTGTTTTTT	CAISSTGTGNTGELFF
few	TRBV5-6	TRBJ2-7	TRBD1	TGTGCCAGCAGCTTGGAACAGGGGATCTCCTACGAGCAGTACTTC	CASSLEQGISYEQYF